Each of the 12 T cell receptor beta chains below was sequenced from the same sample in a study of response to subunit inactivated influenza vaccine. TCRdb processed the RT-PCR reads anew with MiXCR; each CDR3 protein has one entry. The data show more than 700,000 distinct CDR3 sequences, 21% seen once. Sequenced here: PBMCs from blood, sampled 4 to 6 days after vaccination. All receptors derive from a man in his forties or fifties who received an inactivated influenza vaccine.

The genes are TRBV24-1 and TRBJ2-5; possible D gene TRBD2, 5 bases. V was pared by 7 bases and J by 5 bases, with 10 bases between. The CDR3 has 12 amino acids. Per germline, CDR1 KGHDR and CDR2 SFDVKD. In DNA form, the CDR3 reads TGTGCCACCAGGGGAGAGGCGGAGACCCAGTACTTC. Translated: CATRGEAETQYF.

This chain uses TRBV12-3 or TRBV12-4 with TRBJ1-1; maybe TRBD1 (6 bases). This CDR3 spans 15 amino acids. The V end was cut by 5 bases, the J end by 0 bases, with 13 bases between. The CDR3 region is CASSVRQVLNTEAFF. Written as DNA, the CDR3 is TGTGCCAGCAGTGTACGACAGGTACTGAACACTGAAGCTTTCTTT.

This clonotype was counted a few times. The V gene is TRBV20-1, the J gene TRBJ1-2; no firm D call. The V gene lost 0 bases and the J gene lost 4 bases, with 18 bases spanning the gap. The CDR3 is 16 residues long. Germline assignment: CDR1 DFQATT and CDR2 SNEGSKA (reference sequence). The chain's CDR3 is CSARDKNWGSTYGYTF. DNA of the CDR3: TGCAGTGCTAGAGATAAGAATTGGGGTTCTACCTATGGCTACACCTTC.

The chain has TRBV7-2 and TRBJ1-5, with D uncertain. The germline CDR1 and CDR2 sequences are SGHTA and FQGNSA. Trimming removed 0 bases from V and 10 bases from J, with 16 bases in between. The CDR3 runs 15 residues. The CDR3 reads CASSLAGVASEPQHF. CDR3 DNA: TGTGCCAGCAGCTTAGCAGGAGTCGCATCAGAACCCCAGCATTTT.

This chain uses TRBV4-2 with TRBJ2-1, with D perhaps TRBD2 (6 bases). V lost 4 bases to trimming and J lost 4 bases, with 17 bases between them. The CDR3 has 16 residues. From germline, CDR1 is LGHNA and CDR2 YNFKEQ. CDR3 in DNA: TGTGCCAGCAGCCCGCTGGGGCGGGATGCTTACAATGAGCAGTTCTTC. Its protein product is CASSPLGRDAYNEQFF.

V and J are TRBV7-9 and TRBJ1-1, with 7 bases identical to TRBD1. The V gene's germline CDR1 is SEHNR and CDR2 FQNEAQ (reference sequence). The CDR3 consists of 15 residues. The V gene end was trimmed by 1 base and the J gene end by 0 bases; junction bases not matched to a gene: 2. The CDR3 region is CASSLEGGLNTEAFF. The CDR3 coding sequence is TGTGCCAGCAGCTTAGAAGGGGGCTTGAACACTGAAGCTTTCTTT.

With respect to this clonotype: A read error may produce the germline difference seen at one junction end. CDR3 sequence: CASNEGPNYGYTF. CDR3 DNA: TGTGCCAGCAATGAAGGCCCCAACTATGGCTACACCTTC. This rearrangement joins TRBV2 to TRBJ1-2, with no clear D. Germline loops: CDR1 SNHLY, CDR2 FYNNEI. This CDR3 region has 13 residues.

The genes are TRBV27 and TRBJ2-1; TRBD2 aligns across 8 bases. From germline, CDR1 is MNHEY and CDR2 SMNVEV (reference sequence). This CDR3 region has 14 residues. V was pared by 5 bases and J by 7 bases, with 7 bases of the junction left unmatched. The CDR3 coding sequence is TGTGCCAGCAGTCAGATCGGGGGGGAAAATGAGCAGTTCTTC. Translated, it gives CASSQIGGENEQFF.

There are a few counts of this clonotype. This chain links TRBV7-2 with TRBJ2-3, with 8 bases lining up with TRBD1. Germline loops: CDR1 SGHTA, CDR2 FQGNSA. The CDR3 contains 17 residues. V lost 2 bases to trimming and J lost 0 bases; unmatched junction nucleotides: 7. CDR3 nucleotide sequence: TGTGCCAGCAGCTTAACCCGGACAGGGTCAAGCACAGATACGCAGTATTTT. This sequence encodes CASSLTRTGSSTDTQYF.

Turning to this clonotype: Mismatch with germline at one junction end may stem from a read error. The rearrangement links TRBV4-3 to TRBJ2-3; 11 nucleotides agree with TRBD2. Germline V lookup: CDR1 LGHNA, CDR2 YSLEER. CDR3 length: 18 residues. CDR3 bases: TGCGCCAGCAGTCAAGAAGAGGCTAGCGGGGGGTGGTCAGATACGCAGTATTTT. Protein: CASSQEEASGGWSDTQYF.

This clonotype has more than one count but fewer than ten. CDR3: CASTGGSAYNEQFF. The CDR3 DNA reads TGCGCCAGCACGGGAGGTAGCGCTTACAATGAGCAGTTCTTC. The chain couples TRBV5-1 to TRBJ2-1, with 7 bases fitting TRBD2. CDR3 length: 14 amino acids. V was pared by 6 bases and J by 4 bases, with 7 bases of the junction left unmatched. CDR1 SGHRS and CDR2 YFSETQ come from the germline V gene.

This clonotype appeared a few times. V and J are TRBV20-1 and TRBJ2-5; TRBD1 matches at 8 bases. Germline CDR1 is DFQATT and CDR2 is SNEGSKA (reference sequence). This CDR3 is built from 14 residues. Trimming at V came to 3 bases and at J to 3 bases, leaving 6 bases not matched to a gene. The CDR3 loop is CSASRRGLEETQYF. Here the CDR3 DNA reads TGCAGTGCTAGTCGCAGGGGGCTGGAAGAGACCCAGTACTTC.